This T cell receptor (beta chain) was recovered during a study of identical twins. Trimming removed 3 bases from V and 0 bases from J; junction bases left unmatched: 5. The germline gives CDR1 LNHNV, CDR2 YYDKDF (reference sequence). The length of the CDR3 is 16 residues. On this clonotype itself: Its antigen is unidentified.

Study results and limitations: Models predicted less out-of-frame TCR alpha sharing in monozygotic twins than was found.

TCRdb ran MiXCR on the 5' RACE reads and lists one entry per CDR3 protein. The data show under 1 million distinct CDR3 sequences, 9% to 15% seen once. Separately, the same data were catalogued under a study of yellow fever vaccine responses in identical twins.

This receptor was obtained from a woman aged 18-30 years in good health. Sequenced: PBMCs. The chain combines TRBV15 with TRBJ2-5, with TRBD1 identical over 9 bases. The CDR3 sequence is CATSSFGTGYQETQYF. CDR3 nucleotide sequence: TGTGCCACCAGCAGCTTCGGGACAGGGTACCAAGAGACCCAGTACTTC.